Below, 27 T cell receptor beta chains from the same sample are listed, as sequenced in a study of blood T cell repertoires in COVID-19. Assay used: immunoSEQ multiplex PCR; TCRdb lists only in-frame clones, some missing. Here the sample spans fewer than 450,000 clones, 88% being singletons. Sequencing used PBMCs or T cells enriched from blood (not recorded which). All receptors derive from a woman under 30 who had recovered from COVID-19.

The CDR3 sequence: CASGLGGDYGYTF. In DNA form, the CDR3 reads TGTGCTAGTGGCCTGGGGGGAGACTATGGCTACACCTTC. V and J are TRBV12-5 and TRBJ1-2, with TRBD1 as a possible D gene (5 bases). Trimming took 6 bases from V and 3 from J, leaving 11 bases between them. This CDR3 region has 13 residues. CDR1 is LGHNT and CDR2 is FRNRAP in the germline V gene.

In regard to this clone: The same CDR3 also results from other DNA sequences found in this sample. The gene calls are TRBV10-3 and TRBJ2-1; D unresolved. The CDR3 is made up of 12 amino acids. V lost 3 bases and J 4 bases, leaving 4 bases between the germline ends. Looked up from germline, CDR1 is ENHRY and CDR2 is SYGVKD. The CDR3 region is CAISDSYNEQFF. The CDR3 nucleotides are TGTGCCATCAGTGACTCTTACAATGAGCAGTTCTTC.

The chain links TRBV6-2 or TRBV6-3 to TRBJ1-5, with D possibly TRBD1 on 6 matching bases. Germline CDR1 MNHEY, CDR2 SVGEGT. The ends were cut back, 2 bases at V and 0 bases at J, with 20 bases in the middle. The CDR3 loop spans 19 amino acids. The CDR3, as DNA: TGTGCCAGCAGTTACACCCCCCGACAGGACACATATAGCAATCAGCCCCAGCATTTT. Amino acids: CASSYTPRQDTYSNQPQHF.

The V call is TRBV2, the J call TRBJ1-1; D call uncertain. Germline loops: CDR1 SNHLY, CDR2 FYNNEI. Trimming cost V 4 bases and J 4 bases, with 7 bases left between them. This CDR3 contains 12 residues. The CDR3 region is CASSGSGTEAFF. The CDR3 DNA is TGTGCCAGCAGTGGATCGGGCACTGAAGCTTTCTTT.

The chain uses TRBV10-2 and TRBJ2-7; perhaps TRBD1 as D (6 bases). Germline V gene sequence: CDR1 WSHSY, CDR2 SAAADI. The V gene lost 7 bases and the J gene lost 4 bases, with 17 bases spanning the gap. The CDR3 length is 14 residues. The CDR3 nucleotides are TGCGCCAGCACCACAGGGAATATTGGGTACGAGCAGTACTTC. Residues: CASTTGNIGYEQYF.

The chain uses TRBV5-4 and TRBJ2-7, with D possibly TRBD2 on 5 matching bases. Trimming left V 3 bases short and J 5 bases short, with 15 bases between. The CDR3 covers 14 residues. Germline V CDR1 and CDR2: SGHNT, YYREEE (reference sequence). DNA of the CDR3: TGTGCCAGCAGCTCGCCATGGACCGGGGACGAGCAGTACTTC. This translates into CASSSPWTGDEQYF. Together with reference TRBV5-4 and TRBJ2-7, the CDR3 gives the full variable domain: ETGVTQSPTHLIKTRGQQVTLRCSSQSGHNTVSWYQQALGQGPQFIFQYYREEENGRGNFPPRFSGLQFPNYSSELNVNALELDDSALYLCASSSPWTGDEQYFGPGTRLTVT.

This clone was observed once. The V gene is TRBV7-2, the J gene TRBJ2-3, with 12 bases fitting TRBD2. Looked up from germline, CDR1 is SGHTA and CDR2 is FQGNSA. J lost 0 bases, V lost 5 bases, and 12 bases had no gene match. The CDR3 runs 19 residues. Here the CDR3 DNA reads TGTGCCAGCAGCGGAAGGACTAGCGGGGACCTATCTAGCACAGATACGCAGTATTTT. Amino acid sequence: CASSGRTSGDLSSTDTQYF. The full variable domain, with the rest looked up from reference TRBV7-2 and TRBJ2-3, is GAGVSQSPSNKVTEKGKDVELRCDPISGHTALYWYRQSLGQGLEFLIYFQGNSAPDKSGLPSDRFSAERTGGSVSTLTIQRTQQEDSAVYLCASSGRTSGDLSSTDTQYFGPGTRLTVL.

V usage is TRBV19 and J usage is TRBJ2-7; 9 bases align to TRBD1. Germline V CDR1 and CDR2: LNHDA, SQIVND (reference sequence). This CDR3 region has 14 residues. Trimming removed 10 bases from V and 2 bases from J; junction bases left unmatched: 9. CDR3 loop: CATSNRDRAYEQYF. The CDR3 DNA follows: TGTGCCACCTCAAATCGGGACAGGGCCTACGAGCAGTACTTC.

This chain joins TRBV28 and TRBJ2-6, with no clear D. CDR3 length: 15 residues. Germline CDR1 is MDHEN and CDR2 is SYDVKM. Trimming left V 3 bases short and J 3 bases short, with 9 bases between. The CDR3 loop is CASSFLAGGANVLTF. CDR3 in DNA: TGTGCCAGCAGTTTTTTGGCTGGTGGGGCCAACGTCCTGACTTTC.

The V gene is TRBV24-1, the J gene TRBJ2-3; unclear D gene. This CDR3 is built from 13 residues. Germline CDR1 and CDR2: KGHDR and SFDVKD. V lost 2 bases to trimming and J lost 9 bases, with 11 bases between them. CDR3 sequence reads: CATSDSSPRTQYF. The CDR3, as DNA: TGTGCCACCAGTGATTCTTCCCCGCGCACGCAGTATTTT.

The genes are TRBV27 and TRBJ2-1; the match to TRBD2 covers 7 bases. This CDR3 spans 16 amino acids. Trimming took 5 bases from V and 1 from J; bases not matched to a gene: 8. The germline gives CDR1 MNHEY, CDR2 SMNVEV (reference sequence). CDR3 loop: CASSQAGPTSYNEQFF. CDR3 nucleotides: TGTGCCAGCAGTCAAGCGGGGCCCACATCCTACAATGAGCAGTTCTTC.

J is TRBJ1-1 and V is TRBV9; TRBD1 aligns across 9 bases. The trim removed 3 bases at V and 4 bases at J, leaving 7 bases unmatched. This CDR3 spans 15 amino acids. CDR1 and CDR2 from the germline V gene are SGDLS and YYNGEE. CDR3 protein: CASSALGQGGTEAFF. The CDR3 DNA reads TGTGCCAGCAGCGCCTTGGGACAGGGTGGCACTGAAGCTTTCTTT.

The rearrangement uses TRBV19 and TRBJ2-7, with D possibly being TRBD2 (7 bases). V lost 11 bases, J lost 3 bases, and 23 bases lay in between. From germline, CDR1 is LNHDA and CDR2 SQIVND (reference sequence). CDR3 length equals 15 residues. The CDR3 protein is CAYLGGPSPHYEQYF. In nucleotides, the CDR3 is TGTGCCTACCTGGGGGGGCCGTCTCCCCACTACGAGCAGTACTTC.

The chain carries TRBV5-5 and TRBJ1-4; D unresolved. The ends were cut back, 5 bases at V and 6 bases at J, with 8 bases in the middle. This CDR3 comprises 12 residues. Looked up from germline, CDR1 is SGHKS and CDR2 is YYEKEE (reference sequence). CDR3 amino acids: CASSLLYEKLFF. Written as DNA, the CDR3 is TGTGCCAGCAGTTTACTTTATGAAAAACTGTTTTTT.

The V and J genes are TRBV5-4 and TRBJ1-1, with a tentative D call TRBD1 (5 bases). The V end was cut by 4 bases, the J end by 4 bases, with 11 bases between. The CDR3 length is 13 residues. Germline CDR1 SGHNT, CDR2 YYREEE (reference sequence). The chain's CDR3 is CASSGRGSTEAFF. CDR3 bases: TGTGCCAGCAGCGGCCGGGGGAGCACTGAAGCTTTCTTT.

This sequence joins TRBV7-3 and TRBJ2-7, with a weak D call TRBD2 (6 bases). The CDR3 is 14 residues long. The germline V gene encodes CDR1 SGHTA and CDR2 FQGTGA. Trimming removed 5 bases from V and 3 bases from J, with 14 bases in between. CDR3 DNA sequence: TGTGCCAGCAGCCCTGGGGACTCGGGCTACGAGCAGTACTTC. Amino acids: CASSPGDSGYEQYF.

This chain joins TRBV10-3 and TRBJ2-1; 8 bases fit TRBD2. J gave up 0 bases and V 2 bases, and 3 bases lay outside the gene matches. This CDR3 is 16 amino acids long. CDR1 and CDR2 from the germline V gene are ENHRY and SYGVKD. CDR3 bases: TGTGCCATCAGTGAGGGACGGGGGGGCTCCTACAATGAGCAGTTCTTC. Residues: CAISEGRGGSYNEQFF.

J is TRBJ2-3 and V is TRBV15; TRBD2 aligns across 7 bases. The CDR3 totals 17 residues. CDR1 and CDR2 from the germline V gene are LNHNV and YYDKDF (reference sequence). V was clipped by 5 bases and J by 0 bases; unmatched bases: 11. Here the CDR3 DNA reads TGTGCCACCAGCGTTAGGTACAGCGGGGTTAGCACAGATACGCAGTATTTT. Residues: CATSVRYSGVSTDTQYF.

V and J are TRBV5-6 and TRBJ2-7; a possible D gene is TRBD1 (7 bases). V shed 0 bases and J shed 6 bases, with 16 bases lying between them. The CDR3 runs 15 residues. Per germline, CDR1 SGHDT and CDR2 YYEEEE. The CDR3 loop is CASSLGAGGIPEQYF. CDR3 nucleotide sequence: TGTGCCAGCAGCTTGGGTGCAGGGGGGATCCCCGAGCAGTACTTC. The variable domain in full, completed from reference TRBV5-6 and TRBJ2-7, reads DAGVTQSPTHLIKTRGQQVTLRCSPKSGHDTVSWYQQALGQGPQFIFQYYEEEERQRGNFPDRFSGHQFPNYSSELNVNALLLGDSALYLCASSLGAGGIPEQYFGPGTRLTVT.

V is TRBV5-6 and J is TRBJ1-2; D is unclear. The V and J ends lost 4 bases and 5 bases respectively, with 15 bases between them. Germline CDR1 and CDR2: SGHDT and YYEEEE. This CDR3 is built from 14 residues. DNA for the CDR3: TGTGCCAGCAGCGATACTATCTGGCGGTATGGCTACACCTTC. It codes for CASSDTIWRYGYTF.

CDR3 protein: CASSPFPGQGGGANVLTF. As DNA, the CDR3 is TGTGCCAGCAGCCCCTTTCCGGGACAGGGGGGAGGGGCCAACGTCCTGACTTTC. V usage is TRBV5-8 and J usage is TRBJ2-6; 11 bases are a match to TRBD1. The CDR3 totals 18 residues. Trimming cost V 4 bases and J 4 bases; bases outside gene matches: 10. The germline V gene encodes CDR1 SGHTS and CDR2 YDEGEE.

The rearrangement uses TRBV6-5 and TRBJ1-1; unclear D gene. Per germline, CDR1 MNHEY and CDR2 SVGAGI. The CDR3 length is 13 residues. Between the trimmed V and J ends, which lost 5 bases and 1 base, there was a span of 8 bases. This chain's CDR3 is CASSPQKNTEAFF. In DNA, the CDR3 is TGTGCCAGCAGTCCCCAGAAGAACACTGAAGCTTTCTTT.

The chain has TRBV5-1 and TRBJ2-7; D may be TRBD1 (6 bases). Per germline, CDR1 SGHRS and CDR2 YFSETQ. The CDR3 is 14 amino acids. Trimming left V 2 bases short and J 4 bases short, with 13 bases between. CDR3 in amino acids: CASSFQGPEYEQYF. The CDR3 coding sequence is TGCGCCAGCAGCTTCCAGGGGCCGGAGTACGAGCAGTACTTC.

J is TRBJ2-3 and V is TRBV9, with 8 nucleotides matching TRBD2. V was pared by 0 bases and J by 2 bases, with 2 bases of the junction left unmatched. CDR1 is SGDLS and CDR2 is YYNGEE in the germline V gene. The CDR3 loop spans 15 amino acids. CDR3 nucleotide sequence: TGTGCCAGCAGCGTAGAGCGGGGGTACACAGATACGCAGTATTTT. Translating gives CASSVERGYTDTQYF.

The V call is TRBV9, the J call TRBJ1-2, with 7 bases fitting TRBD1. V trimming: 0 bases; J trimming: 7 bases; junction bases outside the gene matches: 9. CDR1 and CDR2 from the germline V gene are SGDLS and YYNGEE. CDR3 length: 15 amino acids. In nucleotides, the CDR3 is TGTGCCAGCAGCGTAGCTCGGGGCCAGGGGGGTGGCTACACCTTC. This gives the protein CASSVARGQGGGYTF.

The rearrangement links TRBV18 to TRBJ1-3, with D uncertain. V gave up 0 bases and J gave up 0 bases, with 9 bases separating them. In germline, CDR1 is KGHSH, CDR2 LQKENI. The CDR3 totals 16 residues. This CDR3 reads CASSPPEDYSGNTIYF. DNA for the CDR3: TGTGCCAGCTCACCACCGGAGGACTACTCTGGAAACACCATATATTTT. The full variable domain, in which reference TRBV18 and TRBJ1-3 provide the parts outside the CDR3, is NAGVMQNPRHLVRRRGQEARLRCSPMKGHSHVYWYRQLPEEGLKFMVYLQKENIIDESGMPKERFSAEFPKEGPSILRIQQVVRGDSAAYFCASSPPEDYSGNTIYFGEGSWLTVV.

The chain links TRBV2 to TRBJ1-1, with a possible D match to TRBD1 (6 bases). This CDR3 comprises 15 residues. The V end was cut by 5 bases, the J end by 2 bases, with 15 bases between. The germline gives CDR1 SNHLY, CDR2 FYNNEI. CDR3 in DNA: TGTGCCAGCAGTAGGGACACCAACTCCAACACTGAAGCTTTCTTT. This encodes CASSRDTNSNTEAFF.